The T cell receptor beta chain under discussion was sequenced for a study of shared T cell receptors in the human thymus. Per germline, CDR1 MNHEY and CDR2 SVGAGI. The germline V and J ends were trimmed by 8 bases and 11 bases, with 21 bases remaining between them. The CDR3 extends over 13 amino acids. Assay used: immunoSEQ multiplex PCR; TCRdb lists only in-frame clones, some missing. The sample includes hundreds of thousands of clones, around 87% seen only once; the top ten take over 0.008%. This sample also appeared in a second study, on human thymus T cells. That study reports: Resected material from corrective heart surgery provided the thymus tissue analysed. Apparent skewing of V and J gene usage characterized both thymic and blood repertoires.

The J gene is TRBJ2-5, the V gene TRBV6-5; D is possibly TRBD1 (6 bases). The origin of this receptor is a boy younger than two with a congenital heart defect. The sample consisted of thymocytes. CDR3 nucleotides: TGTGCCAGCGGCTTGGGGGCAGCCCAGGAGCAGTACTTC. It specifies CASGLGAAQEQYF.